Presented here are 23 T cell receptor beta chains from one specimen sequenced in a study of T cell changes during pregnancy in multiple sclerosis. This table comes from immunoSEQ multiplex PCR, and its TCRdb copy is limited to in-frame clones, with some not included. The sample includes about 35,000 clones, approximately 90% of them seen just once. The sequencing used CD8+ T cells from peripheral blood mononuclear cells, collected in the third trimester of pregnancy. Every receptor here comes from a female donor with multiple sclerosis, enrolled in a pregnancy study.

This clone was observed a single time. The chain uses TRBV5-5 and TRBJ1-1; TRBD1 aligns across 8 bases. Trimming at V came to 4 bases and at J to 0 bases, leaving 2 bases not matched to a gene. CDR1 SGHKS and CDR2 YYEKEE come from the germline V gene (reference sequence). This CDR3 spans 14 amino acids. CDR3 coding DNA: TGTGCCAGCAGCCCAGGGGGCTTGAACACTGAAGCTTTCTTT. It encodes CASSPGGLNTEAFF.

The chain links TRBV5-6 to TRBJ1-1; 10 bases fit TRBD1. The germline gives CDR1 SGHDT, CDR2 YYEEEE. With V trimmed by 2 bases and J by 7 bases, 14 bases remained unmatched. The length of the CDR3 is 17 residues. CDR3 sequence reads: CASSFILRDRGMVEAFF. The CDR3 nucleotides are TGTGCCAGCAGCTTTATTCTCCGGGACAGGGGTATGGTTGAAGCTTTCTTT.

The chain links TRBV4-3 to TRBJ1-2; 9 nucleotides align to TRBD1. Germline CDR1 is LGHNA and CDR2 is YSLEER. V lost 0 bases and J lost 7; bases outside the gene matches: 9. There are 16 residues in the CDR3. The CDR3 region has the DNA TGCGCCAGCAGCCAAGATTGGACAGGGGTCTTTACTGGCTACACCTTC. This gives the protein CASSQDWTGVFTGYTF.

The count of this clone is one. The genes are TRBV18 and TRBJ2-1; weak D call: TRBD1 (6 bases). The CDR3 contains 15 residues. Germline V gene lookup returns CDR1 KGHSH and CDR2 LQKENI. V was trimmed by 3 bases and J by 5 bases, leaving 14 bases between them. The CDR3 DNA reads TGTGCCAGCTCACCCCCCGGGACACTTAACAATGAGCAGTTCTTC. It translates to CASSPPGTLNNEQFF.

This chain joins TRBV27 and TRBJ2-5; 9 bases are shared with TRBD2. CDR3 size: 14 residues. With V trimmed by 6 bases and J by 2 bases, 4 bases remained unmatched. From germline, CDR1 is MNHEY and CDR2 SMNVEV (reference sequence). The CDR3, as DNA: TGTGCCAGCAGCCTAGCGGGGCGGCAAGAGACCCAGTACTTC. Translating it yields CASSLAGRQETQYF.

This rearrangement joins TRBV4-2 to TRBJ2-3; D may be TRBD2 (6 bases). Trimming shortened V by 0 bases and J by 1 base, and 11 bases separated the two germline ends. This CDR3 has 16 residues. Germline V gene lookup returns CDR1 LGHNA and CDR2 YNFKEQ. DNA of the CDR3: TGTGCCAGCAGCCAAGATCGGGGCGGGGGCACAGATACGCAGTATTTT. Protein sequence: CASSQDRGGGTDTQYF.

The V gene is TRBV29-1, the J gene TRBJ1-2, with 10 nucleotides matching TRBD1. The CDR3 is 16 residues long. Looked up from germline, CDR1 is SQVTM and CDR2 is ANQGSEA. J was trimmed by 3 bases and V by 7 bases; bases with no gene match: 14. Written as DNA, the CDR3 is TGCAGCGGTGTCGTTATAGGACAGGGGGTGGACTATGGCTACACCTTC. Amino acids: CSGVVIGQGVDYGYTF.

The rearrangement joins TRBV27 to TRBJ2-5; 9 nucleotides align to TRBD1. Germline CDR1 and CDR2: MNHEY and SMNVEV (reference sequence). This CDR3 is built from 16 residues. Trimming removed 5 bases from V and 6 bases from J; junction bases left unmatched: 13. The CDR3 is CASSIPGTGSGKTQYF. The CDR3, as DNA: TGTGCCAGCAGTATCCCCGGGACAGGGTCGGGGAAGACCCAGTACTTC.

V gene TRBV2 combines with J gene TRBJ2-3, with D maybe TRBD1 (5 bases). From germline, CDR1 is SNHLY and CDR2 FYNNEI. The CDR3 has 15 residues. Trimming removed 6 bases at V and 2 bases at J, with 15 bases between. The CDR3 nucleotides are TGTGCCAGCAGGGGCCCTAATGGGGCCACAGATACGCAGTATTTT. Translation: CASRGPNGATDTQYF.

This rearrangement joins TRBV6-4 to TRBJ2-3; TRBD1 is a possible D gene (5 bases). The CDR3 covers 15 residues. The germline gives CDR1 MRHNA, CDR2 SNTAGT. V was shortened by 0 bases and J by 2 bases, with 9 bases between the two germline ends. This chain's CDR3 is CASSDSRTTTDTQYF. The CDR3 DNA reads TGTGCCAGCAGTGACTCGAGGACAACCACAGATACGCAGTATTTT.

CDR3 in DNA: TGTGCCAGCAGTCCCTCGGGGCGGGGGATATCCGGGGAGCTGTTTTTT. Its translation: CASSPSGRGISGELFF. This chain links TRBV27 with TRBJ2-2, with 7 bases lining up with TRBD2. CDR3 length: 16 amino acids. Germline V CDR1 and CDR2: MNHEY, SMNVEV (reference sequence). With 5 bases clipped from V and 6 bases from J, the junction kept 12 bases outside the gene matches.

The chain uses TRBV4-1 and TRBJ2-7, with D tentatively TRBD1 (5 bases). CDR3 length equals 15 residues. In germline, CDR1 is MGHRA, CDR2 YSYEKL. V lost 1 base to trimming and J lost 2 bases, with 12 bases between them. Here the CDR3 reads CASSQAVQGTYEQYF. The CDR3 region has the DNA TGCGCCAGCAGCCAAGCCGTGCAGGGTACCTACGAGCAGTACTTC.

The chain joins TRBV4-2 to TRBJ2-7, with D possibly matching TRBD1 (5 bases). Germline CDR1 reads LGHNA; CDR2 reads YNFKEQ. V was trimmed by 1 base and J by 2 bases, leaving 6 bases between them. The CDR3 sequence is 13 residues long. The CDR3 DNA reads TGTGCCAGCAGCCAAGGCAGGGCCTACGAGCAGTACTTC. Its translation: CASSQGRAYEQYF.

The V call is TRBV27, the J call TRBJ1-1, with D tentatively TRBD1 (6 bases). The CDR3 consists of 14 residues. The V gene lost 6 bases and the J gene lost 1 base, with 12 bases spanning the gap. Germline CDR1 reads MNHEY; CDR2 reads SMNVEV (reference sequence). As DNA, the CDR3 is TGTGCCAGCAGAACAGGGATTGGGAACACTGAAGCTTTCTTT. Encoded protein: CASRTGIGNTEAFF.

The chain recombines TRBV4-3 with TRBJ2-1, with 8 positions matching TRBD2. Trimming at V came to 3 bases and at J to 10 bases, leaving 8 bases not matched to a gene. The germline CDR1 and CDR2 sequences are LGHNA and YSLEER. The CDR3 contains 14 residues. The CDR3: CASSQAGGAGEQFF. The CDR3, as DNA: TGCGCCAGCAGCCAGGCCGGGGGGGCGGGAGAGCAGTTCTTC.

The table lists this clone with a count of one. This chain connects TRBV5-4 to TRBJ2-7; no clear D. Per the germline V gene, CDR1 is SGHNT and CDR2 is YYREEE (reference sequence). The CDR3 contains 12 residues. The V end lost 4 bases, the J end lost 0 bases, and 5 bases lay between the germline ends. CDR3 in amino acids: CASSQFSYEQYF. The DNA for the CDR3 is TGTGCCAGCAGCCAATTCTCCTACGAGCAGTACTTC.

This chain links TRBV7-9 with TRBJ1-1; D is uncertain. The V gene lost 5 bases and the J gene lost 3 bases, with 10 bases spanning the gap. Germline V lookup: CDR1 SEHNR, CDR2 FQNEAQ (reference sequence). This CDR3 has 13 amino acids. The DNA for the CDR3 is TGTGCCAGCAGCGCGGGGAGAGACACTGAAGCTTTCTTT. Amino acid sequence: CASSAGRDTEAFF.

The gene calls are TRBV7-9 and TRBJ1-1; the D is unclear. Deletions cut 3 bases from V and 5 bases from J, with 10 bases between. Germline V gene data show CDR1 as SEHNR and CDR2 as FQNEAQ (reference sequence). The CDR3 totals 13 residues. CDR3 DNA: TGTGCCAGCAGCTTCGGTGGGAGGACTGAAGCTTTCTTT. This translates into CASSFGGRTEAFF.

The V gene is TRBV9, the J gene TRBJ2-3; possible D gene TRBD2, 5 bases. Germline lookup yields CDR1 SGDLS and CDR2 YYNGEE. Deletions cut 3 bases from V and 5 bases from J, with 13 bases between. The CDR3 extends over 14 amino acids. The CDR3 sequence: CASSASGLEDTQYF. The CDR3 nucleotides read TGTGCCAGCAGCGCCAGCGGTCTGGAAGATACGCAGTATTTT. Looking up the rest from reference TRBV9 and TRBJ2-3 gives the full variable domain: DSGVTQTPKHLITATGQRVTLRCSPRSGDLSVYWYQQSLDQGLQFLIQYYNGEERAKGNILERFSAQQFPDLHSELNLSSLELGDSALYFCASSASGLEDTQYFGPGTRLTVL.

This sequence joins TRBV19 and TRBJ1-1, with TRBD1 matching over 8 bases. The germline CDR1 and CDR2 sequences are LNHDA and SQIVND (reference sequence). Trimming cost V 7 bases and J 6 bases; bases outside gene matches: 4. The CDR3 has 12 amino acids. CDR3 DNA: TGTGCCAGTAAACAGGGGGGCGCTGAAGCTTTCTTT. This translates into CASKQGGAEAFF.

The CDR3 reads CASSVGGGLAGMETQYF. The CDR3 region has the DNA TGTGCCAGCAGCGTAGGAGGGGGACTAGCGGGGATGGAGACCCAGTACTTC. V is TRBV9 and J is TRBJ2-5; 13 bases align to TRBD2. Trimming cost V 0 bases and J 5 bases; bases outside gene matches: 7. CDR3 length equals 17 residues. From germline, CDR1 is SGDLS and CDR2 YYNGEE.

This sequence joins TRBV9 and TRBJ2-7; 9 bases fit TRBD1. The CDR3 sequence is 19 residues long. Trimming removed 4 bases from V and 1 base from J; junction bases left unmatched: 18. CDR1 is SGDLS, CDR2 YYNGEE, per germline. CDR3 in amino acids: CASSPRQSLLTGGSYEQYF. CDR3 in DNA: TGTGCCAGCAGCCCCCGACAGTCCCTCTTGACAGGGGGGTCCTACGAGCAGTACTTC.

CDR3 sequence (DNA): TGTGCCAGCAGTTTCCCACAGGGTGTGAACGGGACCCAGTACTTC. It codes for CASSFPQGVNGTQYF. This rearrangement joins TRBV27 to TRBJ2-5, with a possible D match to TRBD1 (6 bases). This CDR3 has 15 residues. V lost 3 bases, J lost 7 bases, and 18 bases lay in between. From germline, CDR1 is MNHEY and CDR2 SMNVEV (reference sequence).